The 17 T cell receptor beta chains given below trace back to one sample, sequenced in a study of OX40 agonist ivuxolimab in advanced cancers. TCRdb keeps only in-frame clones here, not all; method: immunoSEQ multiplex PCR. The repertoire consists of roughly 100,000 clones, with approximately 93% occurring once and the leading ten covering around 0.3%. Here the sequenced sample was CD4+ or CD8+ T cells sorted from blood, taken in a trial of the OX40 agonist ivuxolimab. These receptors came from an adult with an advanced solid tumor such as melanoma, head and neck, liver or kidney cancer.

CDR3 sequence: CASSYLLAHSYEQYV. In DNA form, the CDR3 reads TGTGCCAGCAGTTACCTACTAGCTCACTCCTACGAGCAGTACGTC. The V gene is TRBV6-5, the J gene TRBJ2-7, with a weak D call TRBD2 (6 bases). The CDR3 sequence is 15 residues long. V was pared by 2 bases and J by 0 bases, with 11 bases between. Germline values: CDR1 MNHEY, CDR2 SVGAGI.

J is TRBJ1-6 and V is TRBV7-2; perhaps TRBD1 as D (6 bases). V lost 2 bases and J 8 bases, leaving 10 bases between the germline ends. In germline, CDR1 is SGHTA, CDR2 FQGNSA. The CDR3 covers 14 residues. The CDR3 DNA sequence: TGTGCCAGCAGCTTACAGGGGTCCGATTCACCCCTCCACTTT. Protein sequence: CASSLQGSDSPLHF.

The chain employs TRBV18 and TRBJ1-5; 7 bases agree with TRBD1. Germline CDR1 reads KGHSH; CDR2 reads LQKENI. V was clipped by 2 bases and J by 4 bases; unmatched bases: 5. The CDR3 is 15 amino acids. The CDR3 region is CASSPAGTANQPQHF. The CDR3 bases are TGTGCCAGCTCACCAGCCGGGACAGCTAATCAGCCCCAGCATTTT. The full variable domain, its missing parts supplied by reference TRBV18 and TRBJ1-5, is NAGVMQNPRHLVRRRGQEARLRCSPMKGHSHVYWYRQLPEEGLKFMVYLQKENIIDESGMPKERFSAEFPKEGPSILRIQQVVRGDSAAYFCASSPAGTANQPQHFGDGTRLSIL.

The V gene is TRBV2, the J gene TRBJ2-1, with D perhaps being TRBD1 or TRBD2 (5 bases each). This CDR3 is built from 10 residues. Germline V gene sequence: CDR1 SNHLY, CDR2 FYNNEI. V was clipped by 11 bases and J by 7 bases, with 9 bases between them. CDR3 sequence reads: CAGGENEQFF. The CDR3, as DNA: TGTGCCGGGGGAGAGAATGAGCAGTTCTTC.

This chain links TRBV29-1 with TRBJ2-1; D is undetermined. Per the germline V gene, CDR1 is SQVTM and CDR2 is ANQGSEA. Trimming took 7 bases from V and 0 from J, leaving 13 bases between them. The CDR3 extends over 14 amino acids. This CDR3 reads CSAAPTSSYNEQFF. CDR3 nucleotide sequence: TGCAGCGCCGCCCCCACGAGCTCCTACAATGAGCAGTTCTTC.

The gene calls are TRBV4-3 and TRBJ1-4; tentatively, D is TRBD1 (6 bases). There are 16 residues in the CDR3. V lost 3 bases to trimming and J lost 4 bases, with 15 bases between them. Germline assignment: CDR1 LGHNA and CDR2 YSLEER. The CDR3 region is CASSHRHRASNEKLFF. The DNA of the CDR3 is TGCGCCAGCAGCCACAGACACAGGGCGAGTAATGAAAAACTGTTTTTT.

The V and J genes are TRBV9 and TRBJ1-6; no clear D gene. The CDR3 extends over 13 amino acids. The germline V gene has CDR1 SGDLS and CDR2 YYNGEE. Trimming took 0 bases from V and 10 from J, leaving 8 bases between them. The CDR3 is CASSVESLSPLHF. CDR3 bases: TGTGCCAGCAGCGTAGAGTCCTTGTCACCCCTCCACTTT.

This rearrangement joins TRBV28 to TRBJ1-2; D gene ambiguous. The CDR3 contains 12 residues. CDR1 MDHEN and CDR2 SYDVKM come from the germline V gene. The V and J ends lost 8 bases and 2 bases respectively, with 9 bases between them. CDR3 loop: CASLSYNYGYTF. CDR3 nucleotides: TGTGCCAGCCTTAGTTACAACTATGGCTACACCTTC.

The chain carries TRBV10-3 and TRBJ1-1; 12 nucleotides line up with TRBD1. Germline V CDR1 and CDR2: ENHRY, SYGVKD. V gave up 2 bases and J gave up 3 bases; unmatched junction bases: 4. The CDR3 length is 16 residues. The CDR3, as DNA: TGTGCCATCAGTGAGCCGGGACAGGGGGCGGACACTGAAGCTTTCTTT. It encodes CAISEPGQGADTEAFF.

The CDR3 reads CASSPPPRSYNTIYF. The CDR3 bases are TGTGCCAGCAGCCCGCCCCCCCGGTCGTATAACACCATATATTTT. V and J are TRBV4-2 and TRBJ1-3; D uncertain. The CDR3 is made up of 15 amino acids. V was clipped by 4 bases and J by 7 bases, with 17 bases between them. From germline, CDR1 is LGHNA and CDR2 YNFKEQ.

This clone was counted a single time. V and J are TRBV4-2 and TRBJ2-3; D uncertain. The CDR3 length is 15 residues. Germline CDR1 LGHNA, CDR2 YNFKEQ. Trimming pared 0 bases from V and 2 bases from J, leaving 9 bases between. Here the CDR3 reads CASSQEWSYTDTQYF. The CDR3 DNA reads as TGTGCCAGCAGCCAAGAATGGTCATACACAGATACGCAGTATTTT.

This chain connects TRBV6-5 to TRBJ2-2; 10 positions match TRBD2. Trimming cost V 1 base and J 4 bases; bases outside gene matches: 3. In germline, CDR1 is MNHEY, CDR2 SVGAGI. This CDR3 is 16 amino acids long. The CDR3: CASSYLTSGVTGELFF. In nucleotides, the CDR3 is TGTGCCAGCAGTTACTTAACTAGCGGGGTCACCGGGGAGCTGTTTTTT.

A single count supports this clone. This sequence joins TRBV20-1 and TRBJ2-5; D not certain. The germline V and J ends were trimmed by 0 bases and 6 bases, with 5 bases remaining between them. This CDR3 spans 11 amino acids. Germline V gene lookup returns CDR1 DFQATT and CDR2 SNEGSKA (reference sequence). The CDR3 here is CSARDFQTQYF. CDR3 DNA sequence: TGCAGTGCTAGAGATTTCCAGACCCAGTACTTC.

The J gene is TRBJ1-3, the V gene TRBV6-1; 8 bases align to TRBD1. J gave up 6 bases and V 6 bases, and 10 bases lay outside the gene matches. The CDR3 consists of 15 residues. CDR1 MNHNS and CDR2 SASEGT come from the germline V gene. The DNA of the CDR3 is TGTGCCAGCAGGTCGGCGGACAGGGTCGAAAACACCATATATTTT. Translation: CASRSADRVENTIYF.

V and J are TRBV4-1 and TRBJ2-1; TRBD2 is a possible D gene (6 bases). V was trimmed by 10 bases and J by 4 bases, leaving 17 bases between them. CDR1 MGHRA and CDR2 YSYEKL come from the germline V gene. The length of the CDR3 is 14 residues. The CDR3 reads CATARSGGYNEQFF. The CDR3 coding sequence is TGCGCCACCGCACGATCCGGGGGATACAATGAGCAGTTCTTC.

This chain connects TRBV6-6 to TRBJ1-5; D is perhaps TRBD1 (5 bases). Trimming took off 8 bases at V and 6 bases at J, with 14 bases between the two ends. The V gene's germline CDR1 is MNHNY and CDR2 SVGAGI (reference sequence). The CDR3 loop spans 13 amino acids. CDR3 in DNA: TGTGCCAGCGGCAGGGACGGTGTTCAGCCCCAGCATTTT. Translating gives CASGRDGVQPQHF.

V is TRBV7-2 and J is TRBJ1-1; D not certain. CDR1 and CDR2 from the germline V gene are SGHTA and FQGNSA. CDR3 size: 15 residues. V was trimmed by 1 base and J by 4 bases, leaving 13 bases between them. CDR3 amino acids: CASSLVGVFGTEAFF. The CDR3 bases are TGTGCCAGCAGCTTAGTCGGGGTGTTCGGCACTGAAGCTTTCTTT.